The present T cell receptor (beta chain) was sequenced within a study of response to subunit inactivated influenza vaccine. On this clonotype: The antigen remains undetermined.

This CDR3 has 15 amino acids. Germline V lookup: CDR1 SQVTM, CDR2 ANQGSEA. V dropped 6 bases and J dropped 8; count of bases not matched to a gene: 12. Study outcomes and limitations: Authors suggested that a seasonal influenza vaccination recruits few new T cells each time.

TCRdb called the RT-PCR reads again in MiXCR, with one record for every CDR3 protein. The table lists approximately 300,000 distinct CDR3 sequences, about 20% of them singletons. The chain joins TRBV29-1 to TRBJ2-1; TRBD2 matches at 11 bases. This receptor was obtained from a man between 50 and 69 years old who received an inactivated influenza vaccine. The sequencing used PBMCs from blood, collected 21 months after vaccination. The CDR3 sequence is CSVRIAGGLGDEQFF. CDR3 nucleotides: TGCAGCGTCCGGATAGCGGGAGGGCTCGGTGATGAGCAGTTCTTC.